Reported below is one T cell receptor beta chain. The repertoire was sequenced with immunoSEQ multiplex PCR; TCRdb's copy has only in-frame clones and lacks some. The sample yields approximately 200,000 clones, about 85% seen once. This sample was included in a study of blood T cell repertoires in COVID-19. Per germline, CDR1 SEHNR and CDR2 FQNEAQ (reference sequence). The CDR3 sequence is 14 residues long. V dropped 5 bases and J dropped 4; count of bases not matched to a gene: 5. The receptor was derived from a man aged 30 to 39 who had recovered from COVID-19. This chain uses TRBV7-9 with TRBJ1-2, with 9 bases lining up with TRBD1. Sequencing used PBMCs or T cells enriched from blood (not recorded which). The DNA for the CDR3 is TGTGCCAGCAGCCCAGAACAGGGGGCCTATGGCTACACCTTC. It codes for CASSPEQGAYGYTF.